Listed here are 20 T cell receptor beta chains from one sample, sequenced in a study of control samples from healthy donors and cancer patients. Data came from immunoSEQ multiplex PCR; TCRdb stores just in-frame clones and leaves some out. The sample has fewer than 200,000 clones, 90% to 95% seen once. Sequenced sample: blood. The receptors come from a man aged 18 to 29 in good health.

The rearrangement joins TRBV7-3 to TRBJ2-1; 8 nucleotides agree with TRBD2. This CDR3 region has 15 residues. CDR1 SGHTA and CDR2 FQGTGA come from the germline V gene. J gave up 3 bases and V 3 bases, and 4 bases lay outside the gene matches. The DNA for the CDR3 is TGTGCCAGCAGCTTCGACGCGGGGGGCTACAATGAGCAGTTCTTC. Amino acid sequence: CASSFDAGGYNEQFF. The complete variable domain, with remaining parts taken from reference TRBV7-3 and TRBJ2-1, reads GAGVSQTPSNKVTEKGKYVELRCDPISGHTALYWYRQSLGQGPEFLIYFQGTGAADDSGLPNDRFFAVRPEGSVSTLKIQRTERGDSAVYLCASSFDAGGYNEQFFGPGTRLTVL.

The V call is TRBV2, the J call TRBJ2-7; 12 bases are a match to TRBD1. CDR3 length equals 14 residues. Looked up from germline, CDR1 is SNHLY and CDR2 is FYNNEI. V trimming: 8 bases; J trimming: 4 bases; junction bases outside the gene matches: 6. The CDR3 region has the DNA TGTGCCAGCGGGGGACAGGGGGCGAAGTACGAGCAGTACTTC. Amino acid sequence: CASGGQGAKYEQYF. Drawing the rest from reference TRBV2 and TRBJ2-7, the complete variable domain is EPEVTQTPSHQVTQMGQEVILRCVPISNHLYFYWYRQILGQKVEFLVSFYNNEISEKSEIFDDQFSVERPDGSNFTLKIRSTKLEDSAMYFCASGGQGAKYEQYFGPGTRLTVT.

V is TRBV27 and J is TRBJ2-7, with 13 positions matching TRBD2. From germline, CDR1 is MNHEY and CDR2 SMNVEV (reference sequence). J was trimmed by 7 bases and V by 5 bases; bases with no gene match: 5. There are 14 residues in the CDR3. The CDR3 protein is CASSQLAGGREQYF. CDR3 sequence (DNA): TGTGCCAGCAGTCAACTAGCGGGGGGGCGGGAGCAGTACTTC.

This clone occurred once. The genes are TRBV19 and TRBJ1-2; the D gene is possibly TRBD1 (5 bases). The CDR3 is 15 amino acids. Trimming removed 3 bases at V and 8 bases at J, with 19 bases between. Per germline, CDR1 LNHDA and CDR2 SQIVND (reference sequence). The CDR3 region has the DNA TGTGCCAGTAGTATCCCCCCGGCAGGGTCTGCCGGCTACACCTTC. Encoded protein: CASSIPPAGSAGYTF.

The J gene is TRBJ2-2, the V gene TRBV7-8; 10 nucleotides align to TRBD2. CDR3 size: 17 residues. V lost 2 bases to trimming and J lost 6 bases; unmatched junction nucleotides: 9. Germline V gives CDR1 SGHVS, CDR2 FQNEAQ. CDR3: CASSLYPYSGGSGELFF. The CDR3 DNA reads as TGTGCCAGCAGCTTATATCCCTATAGCGGGGGGTCCGGGGAGCTGTTTTTT.

J is TRBJ2-3 and V is TRBV13, with D possibly matching TRBD2 (6 bases). The CDR3 is 15 amino acids. V gave up 5 bases and J gave up 0 bases, with 12 bases separating them. The germline gives CDR1 PRHDT, CDR2 FYEKMQ (reference sequence). CDR3 sequence reads: CASSQYSGSTDTQYF. In DNA form, the CDR3 reads TGTGCCAGCAGCCAATATAGCGGTAGCACAGATACGCAGTATTTT.

This sequence joins TRBV10-1 and TRBJ1-2; D not certain. The ends were cut back, 2 bases at V and 0 bases at J, with 4 bases in the middle. The CDR3 is 13 residues long. CDR1 and CDR2 from the germline V gene are WNHNN and SYGVQD (reference sequence). CDR3 nucleotide sequence: TGCGCCAGCAGTGAGACCCCTAACTATGGCTACACCTTC. It yields the protein CASSETPNYGYTF.

This chain joins TRBV30 and TRBJ2-6, with a possible D match to TRBD1 (6 bases). Germline CDR1 is GTSNPN and CDR2 is SVGIG (reference sequence). V lost 5 bases, J lost 2 bases, and 16 bases lay in between. The CDR3 contains 16 residues. CDR3 region: CAWSLEGVTGANVLTF. CDR3 nucleotides: TGTGCCTGGTCACTCGAGGGGGTAACTGGGGCCAACGTCCTGACTTTC.

The chain uses TRBV9 and TRBJ2-3; perhaps TRBD2 as D (5 bases). The CDR3 is 13 residues long. Looked up from germline, CDR1 is SGDLS and CDR2 is YYNGEE. V lost 4 bases, J lost 4 bases, and 10 bases lay in between. Here the CDR3 reads CASSRGLPDTQYF. The CDR3 nucleotides read TGTGCCAGCAGCCGGGGTCTTCCAGATACGCAGTATTTT.

The rearrangement links TRBV6-5 to TRBJ2-2, with 8 bases that match TRBD1. The CDR3 contains 15 residues. Trimming took 6 bases from V and 2 from J; bases not matched to a gene: 5. CDR1 is MNHEY and CDR2 is SVGAGI in the germline V gene. The CDR3 nucleotides read TGTGCCAGCAGCCCCGCAGGGGGCAACACCGGGGAGCTGTTTTTT. Amino acid sequence: CASSPAGGNTGELFF.

The V and J genes are TRBV6-6 and TRBJ2-7, with TRBD2 as a possible D gene (5 bases). Germline loops: CDR1 MNHNY, CDR2 SVGAGI (reference sequence). V was clipped by 5 bases and J by 8 bases, with 16 bases between them. The CDR3 loop spans 13 amino acids. This chain's CDR3 is CASSPISAAQQYF. CDR3 sequence (DNA): TGTGCCAGCAGTCCAATTAGCGCTGCCCAGCAGTACTTC.

The chain carries TRBV5-1 and TRBJ1-2; 7 bases map to TRBD1. CDR3 length: 14 residues. Per the germline V gene, CDR1 is SGHRS and CDR2 is YFSETQ. Trimming took 1 base from V and 2 from J; bases not matched to a gene: 2. This chain's CDR3 is CASSLSTGNYGYTF. CDR3 DNA sequence: TGCGCCAGCAGCTTGTCGACAGGGAACTATGGCTACACCTTC.

CDR3 protein: CASSQGGGNQPQHF. The DNA for the CDR3 is TGTGCCAGCAGCCAGGGGGGTGGCAATCAGCCCCAGCATTTT. The chain joins TRBV7-8 to TRBJ1-5, with 7 positions matching TRBD1. V lost 5 bases and J lost 2; bases outside the gene matches: 3. The CDR3 spans 14 residues. From germline, CDR1 is SGHVS and CDR2 FQNEAQ.

As for this clone: Different DNA sequences within this sample yield the same CDR3. The V gene is TRBV7-9, the J gene TRBJ1-2; 9 positions agree with TRBD1. This CDR3 contains 17 residues. Losses at the gene ends were 5 bases for V and 0 bases for J; bases not matched to a gene: 10. From germline, CDR1 is SEHNR and CDR2 FQNEAQ (reference sequence). CDR3 in amino acids: CASSVTGTGSANYGYTF. DNA of the CDR3: TGTGCCAGCAGCGTTACCGGGACAGGGAGCGCTAACTATGGCTACACCTTC. The full variable domain, completed using reference TRBV7-9 and TRBJ1-2, is DTGVSQNPRHKITKRGQNVTFRCDPISEHNRLYWYRQTLGQGPEFLTYFQNEAQLEKSRLLSDRFSAERPKGSFSTLEIQRTEQGDSAMYLCASSVTGTGSANYGYTFGSGTRLTVV.

This rearrangement joins TRBV5-4 to TRBJ2-3; 8 nucleotides line up with TRBD2. V lost 4 bases and J lost 3; bases outside the gene matches: 10. The CDR3 length is 16 residues. Germline V gene lookup returns CDR1 SGHNT and CDR2 YYREEE (reference sequence). CDR3: CASSQATGTSTDTQYF. For the CDR3, the DNA is TGTGCCAGCAGCCAAGCAACGGGGACTAGTACAGATACGCAGTATTTT.

The chain carries TRBV7-9 and TRBJ2-1; 7 nucleotides match TRBD1. Germline CDR1 and CDR2: SEHNR and FQNEAQ (reference sequence). The length of the CDR3 is 15 residues. V was clipped by 5 bases and J by 2 bases; unmatched bases: 6. For the CDR3, the DNA is TGTGCCAGCAGCCAACCAGGGGGTCCCTACAATGAGCAGTTCTTC. Its translation: CASSQPGGPYNEQFF.

The chain uses TRBV3-1 (or the pseudogene TRBV3-2) and TRBJ2-5; 10 bases match TRBD1. Per germline, CDR1 LGHDT and CDR2 YNNKEL (reference sequence). The CDR3 length is 14 residues. V lost 4 bases, J lost 4 bases, and 3 bases stayed unmatched. For the CDR3, the DNA is TGTGCCAGCAGCCGACAGGGGGCGGGAGAGACCCAGTACTTC. This encodes CASSRQGAGETQYF.

This chain links TRBV18 with TRBJ1-3; 7 bases agree with TRBD1. Per the germline V gene, CDR1 is KGHSH and CDR2 is LQKENI. Losses at the gene ends were 5 bases for V and 0 bases for J; bases not matched to a gene: 4. The CDR3 sequence is 15 residues long. CDR3 nucleotide sequence: TGTGCCAGCTCAGTCGGGACAGACTCTGGAAACACCATATATTTT. Its translation is CASSVGTDSGNTIYF.

This clone is a singleton in its sample. This rearrangement joins TRBV3-1 (or the pseudogene TRBV3-2) to TRBJ2-5; D uncertain. Per the germline V gene, CDR1 is LGHDT and CDR2 is YNNKEL (reference sequence). The CDR3 runs 12 residues. Between the trimmed V and J ends, which lost 4 bases and 0 bases, there was a span of 3 bases. CDR3 amino acids: CASSRYQETQYF. The CDR3 DNA reads as TGTGCCAGCAGCCGATACCAAGAGACCCAGTACTTC.

DNA for the CDR3: TGTGCCAGCAGCCCGGGGGAGCGGAGCACAGATACGCAGTATTTT. It translates to CASSPGERSTDTQYF. This chain links TRBV21-1 with TRBJ2-3; the table names TRBD2, a call not compared with the DNA. TRBV21-1 is classified as a pseudogene. The CDR3 contains 15 residues.